These 31 T cell receptor beta chains were sequenced from one sample in a study of post-analysis software for immune sequencing data. Findings and limits, study-wide: When patients were compared with controls, a handful of TRBV segments were more frequent, TRBV5-6, TRBV5-1 and TRBV20-1 among them.

These receptors have no known antigen. Incorporated into the TCR beta cDNA libraries were unique molecular identifiers, which served to reduce PCR and sequencing biases. TCRdb independently ran MiXCR on the PCR reads; one entry per CDR3 protein. The sample consists of roughly 800,000 distinct CDR3 sequences, 30% of them appearing once. The specimen sequenced was blood. These receptors all come from a girl aged 5 to 17 with multiple sclerosis.

The rearrangement joins TRBV7-2 to TRBJ2-7; no clear D. Germline V CDR1 and CDR2: SGHTA, FQGNSA. The ends were cut back, 6 bases at V and 0 bases at J, with 18 bases in the middle. The CDR3 loop spans 16 amino acids. The CDR3 reads CASREAGGRNSYEQYF. The CDR3 DNA sequence: TGTGCCAGCAGAGAAGCAGGTGGTCGGAACTCCTACGAGCAGTACTTC.

A few counts support this clonotype. This sequence joins TRBV7-2 and TRBJ2-7; weak D call: TRBD2 (5 bases). V dropped 3 bases and J dropped 0 bases, with 9 bases sitting between them. Germline lookup yields CDR1 SGHTA and CDR2 FQGNSA. This CDR3 contains 14 residues. In nucleotides, the CDR3 is TGTGCCAGCAGCTTGCGGGTACACTCCTACGAGCAGTACTTC. It yields the protein CASSLRVHSYEQYF.

The chain has TRBV7-9 and TRBJ2-1; 12 nucleotides line up with TRBD2. Per the germline V gene, CDR1 is SEHNR and CDR2 is FQNEAQ (reference sequence). J gave up 8 bases and V 5 bases, and 7 bases lay outside the gene matches. CDR3 size: 15 residues. The CDR3 DNA reads TGTGCCAGCAGCGTAGAGGGACTAGCGGGCGATGAGCAGTTCTTC. Its translation is CASSVEGLAGDEQFF.

This clonotype was seen more than once but under ten times. The chain couples TRBV5-1 to TRBJ2-7, with TRBD2 matching 10 bases. Trimming took 4 bases from V and 4 from J; bases not matched to a gene: 5. In germline, CDR1 is SGHRS, CDR2 YFSETQ. The CDR3 has 14 amino acids. DNA of the CDR3: TGCGCCAGCAGCCGAGGACTAGCGGAGTACGAGCAGTACTTC. Encoded protein: CASSRGLAEYEQYF.

This clonotype turned up a few times. V is TRBV7-2 and J is TRBJ2-5, with D perhaps TRBD2 (5 bases). The J call may be in error: the DNA end matches TRBJ2-7 better. The CDR3 extends over 15 amino acids. The germline V gene encodes CDR1 SGHTA and CDR2 FQGNSA. CDR3 sequence: CASSGRPPVLSEQYF. The CDR3 bases are TGTGCCAGCAGCGGGAGACCCCCGGTTCTTTCCGAGCAGTACTTC.

V usage is TRBV29-1 and J usage is TRBJ2-7, with D perhaps assigned TRBD1 or TRBD2 (7 bases each). V shed 5 bases and J shed 5 bases, with 19 bases lying between them. CDR3 size: 14 residues. In germline, CDR1 is SQVTM, CDR2 ANQGSEA. The DNA for the CDR3 is TGCAGCGTTAGGCAGGGGGGGGAACGGGACGAGCAGTACTTC. Encoded protein: CSVRQGGERDEQYF.

With regard to this clonotype: Since a much larger clone is just one base distant, this may be a read error. The chain joins TRBV28 to TRBJ1-2; D may be TRBD1 (5 bases). Trimming shortened V by 11 bases and J by 1 base, and 17 bases separated the two germline ends. The CDR3 contains 14 residues. Looked up from germline, CDR1 is MDHEN and CDR2 is SYDVKM. The CDR3 reads CACIPGTHNYGYTF. The CDR3 DNA reads TGTGCCTGCATCCCCGGGACTCATAACTATGGCTACACCTTC.

The rearrangement joins TRBV7-9 to TRBJ2-3, with D maybe TRBD2 (5 bases). Germline V gene data show CDR1 as SEHNR and CDR2 as FQNEAQ (reference sequence). Trimming pared 4 bases from V and 4 bases from J, leaving 18 bases between. This CDR3 has 16 residues. The CDR3 reads CASSSPLEGGADTQYF. The CDR3 DNA is TGTGCCAGCAGCTCCCCGCTTGAGGGTGGGGCAGATACGCAGTATTTT.

CDR3 protein: CASSYPLAGVGNEQFF. The DNA for the CDR3 is TGTGCCAGCAGTTACCCTCTAGCGGGAGTAGGTAATGAGCAGTTCTTC. The J gene is TRBJ2-1, the V gene TRBV6-2 or TRBV6-3; 10 nucleotides match TRBD2. The CDR3 runs 16 residues. Per germline, CDR1 MNHEY and CDR2 SVGEGT. The J segment lost 7 bases and the V segment lost 2 bases, leaving 8 bases of the junction unmatched.

The chain links TRBV3-1 to TRBJ2-7, with D perhaps TRBD1 (5 bases). The germline V gene encodes CDR1 LGHDT and CDR2 YNNKEL (reference sequence). There are 17 residues in the CDR3. V lost 0 bases and J 0 bases, leaving 15 bases between the germline ends. CDR3 sequence: CASSQDALGLYSYEQYF. The CDR3 bases are TGTGCCAGCAGCCAAGATGCGCTGGGGCTATACTCCTACGAGCAGTACTTC.

This clonotype was observed a handful of times. V and J are TRBV7-2 and TRBJ2-2; D may be TRBD1 or TRBD2 (6 bases each). CDR3 length equals 17 residues. Germline assignment: CDR1 SGHTA and CDR2 FQGNSA. V gave up 3 bases and J gave up 2 bases, with 16 bases separating them. The CDR3 coding sequence is TGTGCCAGCAGCTTCAAGGGGGACGGGAGAAACACCGGGGAGCTGTTTTTT. Translating gives CASSFKGDGRNTGELFF.

The V and J genes are TRBV28 and TRBJ2-5, with 9 positions matching TRBD2. Per the germline V gene, CDR1 is MDHEN and CDR2 is SYDVKM. The CDR3 extends over 15 amino acids. The ends lost 8 bases at V and 3 bases at J; junction bases unmatched: 10. CDR3 protein: CASRAGSGGKETQYF. CDR3 nucleotide sequence: TGTGCCAGCCGCGCGGGTAGCGGGGGAAAAGAGACCCAGTACTTC.

This clonotype was seen many times. The rearrangement links TRBV6-5 to TRBJ2-7, with D possibly TRBD1 on 6 matching bases. Germline V gene lookup returns CDR1 MNHEY and CDR2 SVGAGI. The CDR3 consists of 14 residues. Trimming shortened V by 0 bases and J by 4 bases, and 10 bases separated the two germline ends. CDR3 sequence: CASSYSIQGYEQYF. The CDR3, as DNA: TGTGCCAGCAGTTACTCAATACAGGGATACGAGCAGTACTTC.

The rearrangement links TRBV20-1 to TRBJ2-5; D perhaps matches TRBD2 (6 bases). The J call is doubtful: the DNA matches TRBJ2-7 better. Germline CDR1 DFQATT, CDR2 SNEGSKA (reference sequence). The CDR3 has 15 residues. Here the CDR3 DNA reads TGCAGTGCTAGAGAGGCCAGCGGGTCTTCCCACGAGCAGTACTTC. Translated, it gives CSAREASGSSHEQYF.

The table lists this clonotype with a few counts. This rearrangement joins TRBV2 to TRBJ2-7, with 11 bases that match TRBD2. Trimming cost V 3 bases and J 2 bases; bases outside gene matches: 3. Germline CDR1 and CDR2: SNHLY and FYNNEI. The CDR3 totals 15 residues. In DNA form, the CDR3 reads TGTGCCAGCAGTGAGGTACTAGCGGGAGCCTACGAGCAGTACTTC. As protein: CASSEVLAGAYEQYF.

This clonotype showed up many times. The rearrangement joins TRBV10-3 to TRBJ2-1; D is perhaps TRBD1 (6 bases). Trimming removed 5 bases from V and 5 bases from J, with 10 bases in between. The CDR3 sequence is 13 residues long. Looked up from germline, CDR1 is ENHRY and CDR2 is SYGVKD. CDR3 region: CAISPGDHNEQFF. The DNA of the CDR3 is TGTGCCATCAGTCCAGGGGATCACAATGAGCAGTTCTTC.

The chain combines TRBV20-1 with TRBJ1-5; the D gene is possibly TRBD1 (6 bases). Germline CDR1 is DFQATT and CDR2 is SNEGSKA (reference sequence). This CDR3 has 15 residues. V shed 5 bases and J shed 4 bases, with 18 bases lying between them. In DNA, the CDR3 is TGCAGTGCTGGGGGGGGGCGGGGGGTAAATCAGCCCCAGCATTTT. This encodes CSAGGGRGVNQPQHF.

This clonotype was seen a few times. The chain recombines TRBV20-1 with TRBJ2-3, with D perhaps TRBD2 (6 bases). CDR3 length equals 13 residues. Trimming took off 5 bases at V and 7 bases at J, with 16 bases between the two ends. Germline V gives CDR1 DFQATT, CDR2 SNEGSKA (reference sequence). CDR3 protein: CSASPGLTNTQYF. The CDR3 region has the DNA TGCAGTGCTTCCCCGGGACTCACTAATACGCAGTATTTT.

The chain couples TRBV7-9 to TRBJ2-1; 7 bases align to TRBD2. This CDR3 spans 15 amino acids. Unmatched junction bases numbered 12, after V lost 4 bases and J lost 9 bases. The germline gives CDR1 SEHNR, CDR2 FQNEAQ (reference sequence). The CDR3 loop is CASSSFFPGEGEQFF. For the CDR3, the DNA is TGTGCCAGCAGCTCCTTTTTCCCCGGGGAGGGTGAGCAGTTCTTC.

This rearrangement joins TRBV2 to TRBJ1-2; D is undetermined. V shed 4 bases and J shed 8 bases, with 14 bases lying between them. This CDR3 comprises 13 residues. Germline loops: CDR1 SNHLY, CDR2 FYNNEI. The CDR3 coding sequence is TGTGCCAGCAGTGGGACGGCCAGCGGAGGCTACACCTTC. Its translation: CASSGTASGGYTF.

In its sample, this clonotype was seen many times. This chain connects TRBV6-6 to TRBJ2-5; 7 positions agree with TRBD2. CDR3 size: 15 residues. Germline values: CDR1 MNHNY, CDR2 SVGAGI (reference sequence). V shed 7 bases and J 0 bases; nucleotides not matched to a gene: 8. CDR3 amino acids: CASTRGRGNQETQYF. The CDR3 DNA reads TGTGCCAGCACGCGCGGGAGAGGGAACCAAGAGACCCAGTACTTC.

This clonotype was picked up many times. The chain recombines TRBV29-1 with TRBJ2-1; D ambiguous. The germline CDR1 and CDR2 sequences are SQVTM and ANQGSEA. CDR3 length: 10 amino acids. V dropped 6 bases and J dropped 7 bases, with 7 bases sitting between them. This chain's CDR3 is CSVKGNEQFF. CDR3 sequence (DNA): TGCAGCGTCAAAGGGAATGAGCAGTTCTTC.

This clonotype turned up a few times. The chain carries TRBV28 and TRBJ2-5, with D possibly matching TRBD2 (5 bases). The DNA end lines up better with TRBJ2-7; the J call may be wrong. Germline loops: CDR1 MDHEN, CDR2 SYDVKM. CDR3 length: 11 amino acids. The DNA of the CDR3 is TGTGCCAGCAGTTTGAGGGTCGAGCAGTACTTC. This encodes CASSLRVEQYF.

This chain links TRBV2 with TRBJ2-5; 15 bases align to TRBD2. This CDR3 region has 15 residues. Trimming at V came to 4 bases and at J to 13 bases, leaving 10 bases not matched to a gene. Germline assignment: CDR1 SNHLY and CDR2 FYNNEI. CDR3 bases: TGTGCCAGCAGTGGCCCCGGACTAGCGGGAGGGCCTACGTACTTC. Translating gives CASSGPGLAGGPTYF.

This clonotype came up a few times. The J gene is TRBJ2-3, the V gene TRBV5-1; weak D call: TRBD1 (6 bases). CDR3 length: 15 residues. Trimming removed 4 bases from V and 4 bases from J, with 16 bases in between. Germline V gene lookup returns CDR1 SGHRS and CDR2 YFSETQ. The CDR3 is CASSLRSQGPDTQYF. As DNA, the CDR3 is TGCGCCAGCAGCCTACGCTCGCAGGGGCCAGATACGCAGTATTTT.

The CDR3 DNA follows: TGTGCCAGCAGCTCCCCTTGGGCTAGCGGGAGCTCCTACAATGAGCAGTTCTTC. As protein: CASSSPWASGSSYNEQFF. The gene calls are TRBV7-2 and TRBJ2-1, with TRBD2 identical over 10 bases. The germline CDR1 and CDR2 sequences are SGHTA and FQGNSA. The ends lost 4 bases at V and 0 bases at J; junction bases unmatched: 9. The CDR3 spans 18 residues.

J is TRBJ2-7 and V is TRBV3-1; no clear D. The end of the DNA aligns better with TRBJ2-5, so the J call may be wrong. The germline CDR1 and CDR2 sequences are LGHDT and YNNKEL (reference sequence). This CDR3 is 18 amino acids long. The CDR3 region has the DNA TGTGCCAGCAGTGACAAGAACTTCCGCCCAAATCCCCGAGAGACCCAGTACTTC. Translated: CASSDKNFRPNPRETQYF.

Turning to this clonotype: A much larger clone differs by one base, so this may be a read error. The chain joins TRBV29-1 to TRBJ2-5; 13 nucleotides align to TRBD2. After removal of 5 bases from V and 11 bases from J, the junction contained 14 bases not matched to a gene. The germline CDR1 and CDR2 sequences are SQVTM and ANQGSEA. CDR3 size: 15 residues. The CDR3: CSVSTGLAGAGGQYF. The CDR3 nucleotides are TGCAGCGTTAGCACCGGACTAGCGGGAGCGGGTGGGCAGTACTTC.

Here the CDR3 reads CASSQEGLAGGGSTDTQYF. DNA for the CDR3: TGCGCCAGCAGCCAAGAGGGACTAGCGGGAGGAGGGAGCACAGATACGCAGTATTTT. V gene TRBV4-3 combines with J gene TRBJ2-3; 15 bases fit TRBD2. With V trimmed by 0 bases and J by 0 bases, 4 bases remained unmatched. This CDR3 is built from 19 residues. Germline V gene data show CDR1 as LGHNA and CDR2 as YSLEER.

J is TRBJ1-1 and V is TRBV6-6; D ambiguous. Trimming left V 8 bases short and J 6 bases short, with 13 bases between. CDR3 length: 12 amino acids. Germline CDR1 and CDR2: MNHNY and SVGAGI (reference sequence). CDR3 sequence (DNA): TGTGCCAGCCAATTCCCCGGGGCTGAAGCTTTCTTT. It translates to CASQFPGAEAFF.

Only a few counts were recorded for this clonotype. The chain uses TRBV20-1 and TRBJ2-7; D gene ambiguous. The V gene's germline CDR1 is DFQATT and CDR2 SNEGSKA (reference sequence). This CDR3 contains 12 residues. The V gene lost 5 bases and the J gene lost 6 bases, with 14 bases spanning the gap. The CDR3 DNA sequence: TGCAGTGCTGGCCTGGGCCCGCTCGAGCAGTACTTC. Translation: CSAGLGPLEQYF.